A single sample gave rise to the 8 T cell receptor beta chains below, sequenced in a study of T cell responses to AZD1222 COVID-19 vaccine. TCRdb's copy holds only in-frame clones and misses some; the assay was immunoSEQ multiplex PCR. Of approximately 91,000 clones in the sample, more than 85% were seen once. Sequences were derived from peripheral blood, sampled 28 days after the second AZD1222 dose. The receptors come from an adult who received the AZD1222 COVID-19 vaccine.

The V and J genes are TRBV18 and TRBJ1-1; D might be TRBD1 (5 bases). The CDR3 sequence is 13 residues long. The V and J ends lost 6 bases and 1 base respectively, with 9 bases between them. Germline CDR1 and CDR2: KGHSH and LQKENI. The chain's CDR3 is CASSQGANTEAFF. The DNA for the CDR3 is TGTGCCAGCTCCCAGGGAGCGAACACTGAAGCTTTCTTT.

The chain combines TRBV7-2 with TRBJ2-3; D possibly matches TRBD1 or TRBD2 (5 bases each). The CDR3 has 16 residues. Trimming removed 5 bases from V and 3 bases from J, with 18 bases in between. CDR1 is SGHTA and CDR2 is FQGNSA in the germline V gene. The CDR3 DNA follows: TGTGCCAGCAGCCCGCGGACGGGGCGGAGTACAGATACGCAGTATTTT. This translates into CASSPRTGRSTDTQYF.

This chain uses TRBV5-5 with TRBJ2-7; 8 positions agree with TRBD1. The junction had 10 bases not matched to a gene; V was cut back by 0 bases and J by 5 bases. The CDR3 is made up of 16 amino acids. Per germline, CDR1 SGHKS and CDR2 YYEKEE (reference sequence). The CDR3 coding sequence is TGTGCCAGCAGCTTGGTCGGGGCGCAGGGGGCCAACGAGCAGTACTTC. Its translation is CASSLVGAQGANEQYF. Together with reference TRBV5-5 and TRBJ2-7, the CDR3 gives the full variable domain: DAGVTQSPTHLIKTRGQQVTLRCSPISGHKSVSWYQQVLGQGPQFIFQYYEKEERGRGNFPDRFSARQFPNYSSELNVNALLLGDSALYLCASSLVGAQGANEQYFGPGTRLTVT.

The V and J genes are TRBV7-9 and TRBJ2-1; tentative D call: TRBD2 (6 bases). Germline CDR1 reads SEHNR; CDR2 reads FQNEAQ (reference sequence). Between the trimmed V and J ends, which lost 1 base and 8 bases, there was a span of 6 bases. CDR3 length: 12 residues. CDR3 in amino acids: CASSLGGDEQFF. CDR3 bases: TGTGCCAGCAGCTTAGGGGGGGATGAGCAGTTCTTC.

The chain uses TRBV10-3 and TRBJ2-6; 8 bases line up with TRBD1. The V segment lost 8 bases and the J segment 4 bases; nucleotides outside the gene matches: 7. The germline gives CDR1 ENHRY, CDR2 SYGVKD. There are 15 residues in the CDR3. The CDR3 DNA reads as TGTGCCATCGGAGACAGGGGAACGGGGGCCAACGTCCTGACTTTC. Encoded protein: CAIGDRGTGANVLTF.

V gene TRBV5-1 combines with J gene TRBJ2-1, with D unresolved. Germline assignment: CDR1 SGHRS and CDR2 YFSETQ. This CDR3 has 15 amino acids. The germline V and J ends were trimmed by 3 bases and 0 bases, with 10 bases remaining between them. CDR3 sequence reads: CASSSDSSSYNEQFF. CDR3 DNA: TGCGCCAGCAGCTCCGACTCAAGCTCCTACAATGAGCAGTTCTTC.

The rearrangement joins TRBV6-2 or TRBV6-3 to TRBJ2-2, with 8 bases lining up with TRBD2. V shed 5 bases and J 4 bases; nucleotides not matched to a gene: 12. This CDR3 is 17 amino acids long. Germline assignment: CDR1 MNHEY and CDR2 SVGEGT. This chain's CDR3 is CASSVRAGEELTGELFF. DNA of the CDR3: TGTGCCAGCAGTGTGCGAGCGGGAGAGGAACTCACCGGGGAGCTGTTTTTT.

The chain carries TRBV2 and TRBJ1-6; D is unclear. The CDR3 is 15 amino acids. The V end was cut by 6 bases, the J end by 14 bases, with 23 bases between. Germline values: CDR1 SNHLY, CDR2 FYNNEI. The CDR3 region has the DNA TGTGCCAGCAGCGCTTCGACCGCCTCACGTTATACCCTCCACTTT. It translates to CASSASTASRYTLHF.